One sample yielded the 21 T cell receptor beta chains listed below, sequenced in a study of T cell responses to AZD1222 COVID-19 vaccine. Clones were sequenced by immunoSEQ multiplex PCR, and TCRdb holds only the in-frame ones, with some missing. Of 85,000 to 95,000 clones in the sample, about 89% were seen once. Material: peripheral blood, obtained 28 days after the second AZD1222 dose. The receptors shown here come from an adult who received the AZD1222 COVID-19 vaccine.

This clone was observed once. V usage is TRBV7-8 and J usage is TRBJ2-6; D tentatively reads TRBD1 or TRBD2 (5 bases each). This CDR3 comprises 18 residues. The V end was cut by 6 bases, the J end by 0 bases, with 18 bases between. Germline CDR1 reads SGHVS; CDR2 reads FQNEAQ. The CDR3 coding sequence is TGTGCCAGCAGTCCTATCCGGGGACGCCGCTCTGGGGCCAACGTCCTGACTTTC. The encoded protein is CASSPIRGRRSGANVLTF.

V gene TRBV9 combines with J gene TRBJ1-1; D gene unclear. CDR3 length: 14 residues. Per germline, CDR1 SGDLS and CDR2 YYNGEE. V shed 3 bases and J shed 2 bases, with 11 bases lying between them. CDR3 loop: CASSDQVSNTEAFF. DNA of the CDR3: TGTGCCAGCAGCGATCAGGTCAGTAACACTGAAGCTTTCTTT.

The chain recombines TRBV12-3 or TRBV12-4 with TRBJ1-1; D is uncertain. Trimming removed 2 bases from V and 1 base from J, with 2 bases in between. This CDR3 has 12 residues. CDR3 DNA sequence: TGTGCCAGCAGTTTATGGAACACTGAAGCTTTCTTT. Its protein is CASSLWNTEAFF.

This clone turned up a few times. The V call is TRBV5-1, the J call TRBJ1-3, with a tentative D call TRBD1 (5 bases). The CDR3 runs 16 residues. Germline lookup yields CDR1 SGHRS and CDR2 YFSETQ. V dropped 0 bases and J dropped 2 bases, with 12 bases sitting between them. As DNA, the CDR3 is TGCGCCAGCAGCTTGGAAGGGGTTTGGGCTGGAAACACCATATATTTT. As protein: CASSLEGVWAGNTIYF.

The CDR3: CASSYSKGRGNLYEQYF. For the CDR3, the DNA is TGTGCCAGCAGTTACTCGAAGGGCAGGGGGAACCTTTACGAGCAGTACTTC. This chain connects TRBV6-2 or TRBV6-3 to TRBJ2-7; TRBD1 matches 7 bases. Unmatched junction bases numbered 12, after V lost 0 bases and J lost 4 bases. The CDR3 loop spans 17 amino acids. Germline V gene sequence: CDR1 MNHEY, CDR2 SVGEGT.

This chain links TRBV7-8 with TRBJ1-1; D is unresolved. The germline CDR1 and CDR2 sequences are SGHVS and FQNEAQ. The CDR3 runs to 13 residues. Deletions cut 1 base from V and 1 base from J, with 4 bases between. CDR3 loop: CASSLGENTEAFF. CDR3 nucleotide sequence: TGTGCCAGCAGCTTAGGAGAGAACACTGAAGCTTTCTTT.

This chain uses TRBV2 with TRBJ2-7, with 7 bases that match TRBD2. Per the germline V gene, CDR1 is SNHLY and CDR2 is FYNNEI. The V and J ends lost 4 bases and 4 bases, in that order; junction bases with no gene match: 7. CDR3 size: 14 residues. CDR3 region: CASSGGREGYEQYF. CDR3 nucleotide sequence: TGTGCCAGCAGTGGTGGCAGGGAGGGGTACGAGCAGTACTTC. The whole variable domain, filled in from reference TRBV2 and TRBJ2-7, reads EPEVTQTPSHQVTQMGQEVILRCVPISNHLYFYWYRQILGQKVEFLVSFYNNEISEKSEIFDDQFSVERPDGSNFTLKIRSTKLEDSAMYFCASSGGREGYEQYFGPGTRLTVT.

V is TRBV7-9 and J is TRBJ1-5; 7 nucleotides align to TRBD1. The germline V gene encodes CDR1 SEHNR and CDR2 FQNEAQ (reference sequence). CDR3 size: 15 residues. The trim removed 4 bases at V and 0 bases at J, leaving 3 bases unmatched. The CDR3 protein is CASSSQGSSNQPQHF. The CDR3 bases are TGTGCCAGCAGCTCACAGGGGTCTAGCAATCAGCCCCAGCATTTT. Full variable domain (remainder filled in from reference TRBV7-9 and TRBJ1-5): DTGVSQNPRHKITKRGQNVTFRCDPISEHNRLYWYRQTLGQGPEFLTYFQNEAQLEKSRLLSDRFSAERPKGSFSTLEIQRTEQGDSAMYLCASSSQGSSNQPQHFGDGTRLSIL.

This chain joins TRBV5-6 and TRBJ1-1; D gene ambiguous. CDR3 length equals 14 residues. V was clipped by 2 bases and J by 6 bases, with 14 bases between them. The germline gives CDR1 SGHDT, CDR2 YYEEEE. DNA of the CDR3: TGTGCCAGCAGCTTCCCCCAAACGAGCTCTGAAGCTTTCTTT. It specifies CASSFPQTSSEAFF.

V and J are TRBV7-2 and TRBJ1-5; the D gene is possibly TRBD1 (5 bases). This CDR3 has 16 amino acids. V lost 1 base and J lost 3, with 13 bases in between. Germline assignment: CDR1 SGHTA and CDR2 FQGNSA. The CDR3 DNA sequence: TGTGCCAGCAGCTTAGAAGGGGCAGGTTACAATCAGCCCCAGCATTTT. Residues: CASSLEGAGYNQPQHF.

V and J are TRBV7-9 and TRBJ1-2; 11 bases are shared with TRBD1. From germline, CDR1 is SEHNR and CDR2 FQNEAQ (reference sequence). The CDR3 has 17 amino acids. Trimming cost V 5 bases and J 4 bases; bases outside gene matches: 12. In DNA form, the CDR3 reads TGTGCCAGCAGCCCCCGGACAGGGGGCGCTCGGGGCTATGGCTACACCTTC. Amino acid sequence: CASSPRTGGARGYGYTF.

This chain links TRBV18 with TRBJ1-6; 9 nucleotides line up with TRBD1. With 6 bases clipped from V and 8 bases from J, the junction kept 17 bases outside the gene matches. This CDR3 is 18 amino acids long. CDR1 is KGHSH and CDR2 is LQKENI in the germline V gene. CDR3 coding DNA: TGTGCCAGCTCTCTACTCCCAGCCGGGACAGGGCTTGATTCACCCCTCCACTTT. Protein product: CASSLLPAGTGLDSPLHF.

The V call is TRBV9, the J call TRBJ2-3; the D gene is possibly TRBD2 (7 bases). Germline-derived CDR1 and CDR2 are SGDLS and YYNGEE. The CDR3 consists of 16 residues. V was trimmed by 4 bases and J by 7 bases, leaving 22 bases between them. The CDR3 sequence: CASSPRGGVDTNTQYF. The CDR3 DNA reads TGTGCCAGCAGCCCAAGAGGGGGGGTGGACACGAATACGCAGTATTTT. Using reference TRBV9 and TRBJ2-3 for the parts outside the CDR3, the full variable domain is DSGVTQTPKHLITATGQRVTLRCSPRSGDLSVYWYQQSLDQGLQFLIQYYNGEERAKGNILERFSAQQFPDLHSELNLSSLELGDSALYFCASSPRGGVDTNTQYFGPGTRLTVL.

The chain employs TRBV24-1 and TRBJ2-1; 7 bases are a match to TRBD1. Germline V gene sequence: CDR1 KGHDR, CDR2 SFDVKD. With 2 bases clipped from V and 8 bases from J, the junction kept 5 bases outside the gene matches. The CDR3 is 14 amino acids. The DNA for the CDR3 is TGTGCCACCAGTGATTGGGACAGTTCAGATGAGCAGTTCTTC. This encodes CATSDWDSSDEQFF.

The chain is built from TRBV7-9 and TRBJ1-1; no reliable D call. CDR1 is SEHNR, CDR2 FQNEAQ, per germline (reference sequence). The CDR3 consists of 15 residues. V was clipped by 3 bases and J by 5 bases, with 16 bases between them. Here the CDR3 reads CASSLSGLPGTEAFF. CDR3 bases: TGTGCCAGCAGCTTGTCCGGGCTCCCGGGGACTGAAGCTTTCTTT.

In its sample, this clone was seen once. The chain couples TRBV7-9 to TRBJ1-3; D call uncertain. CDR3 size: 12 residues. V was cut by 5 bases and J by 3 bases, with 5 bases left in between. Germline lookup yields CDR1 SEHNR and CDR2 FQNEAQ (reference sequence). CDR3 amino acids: CASSPGGNTIYF. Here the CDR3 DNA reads TGTGCCAGCAGCCCGGGTGGAAACACCATATATTTT.

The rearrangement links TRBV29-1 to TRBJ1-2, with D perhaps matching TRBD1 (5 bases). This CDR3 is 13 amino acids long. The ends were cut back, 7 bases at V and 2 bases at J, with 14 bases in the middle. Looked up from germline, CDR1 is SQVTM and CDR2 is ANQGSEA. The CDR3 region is CSALSGQNYGYTF. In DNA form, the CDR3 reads TGCAGCGCCCTCTCGGGGCAGAACTATGGCTACACCTTC.

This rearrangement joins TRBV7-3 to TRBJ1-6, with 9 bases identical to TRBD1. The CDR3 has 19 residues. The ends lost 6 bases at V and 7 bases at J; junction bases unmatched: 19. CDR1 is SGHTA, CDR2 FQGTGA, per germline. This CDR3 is CASSFTPGQGDGRNSPLHF. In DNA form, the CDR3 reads TGTGCCAGCAGTTTTACTCCGGGACAGGGCGACGGTCGAAATTCACCCCTCCACTTT. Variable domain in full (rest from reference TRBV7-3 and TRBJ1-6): GAGVSQTPSNKVTEKGKYVELRCDPISGHTALYWYRQSLGQGPEFLIYFQGTGAADDSGLPNDRFFAVRPEGSVSTLKIQRTERGDSAVYLCASSFTPGQGDGRNSPLHFGNGTRLTVT.

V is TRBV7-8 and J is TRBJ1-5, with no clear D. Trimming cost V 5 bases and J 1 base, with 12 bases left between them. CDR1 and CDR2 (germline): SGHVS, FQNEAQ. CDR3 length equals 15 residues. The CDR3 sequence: CASSPYQSSNQPQHF. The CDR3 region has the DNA TGTGCCAGCAGCCCTTATCAGAGCAGCAATCAGCCCCAGCATTTT.

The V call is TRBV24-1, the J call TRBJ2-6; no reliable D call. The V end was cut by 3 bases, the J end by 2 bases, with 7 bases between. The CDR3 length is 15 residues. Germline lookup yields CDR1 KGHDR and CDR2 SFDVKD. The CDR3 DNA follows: TGTGCCACCAGTGATAACGGTCCTGGGGCCAACGTCCTGACTTTC. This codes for CATSDNGPGANVLTF.

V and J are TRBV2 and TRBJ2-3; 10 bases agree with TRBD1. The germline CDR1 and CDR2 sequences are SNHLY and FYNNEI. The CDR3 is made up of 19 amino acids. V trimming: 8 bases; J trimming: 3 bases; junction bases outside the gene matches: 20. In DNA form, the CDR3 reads TGTGCCAGCCGGTCCGGGACAGGGGAGATTTTACTTCGGACAGATACGCAGTATTTT. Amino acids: CASRSGTGEILLRTDTQYF. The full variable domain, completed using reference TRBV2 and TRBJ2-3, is EPEVTQTPSHQVTQMGQEVILRCVPISNHLYFYWYRQILGQKVEFLVSFYNNEISEKSEIFDDQFSVERPDGSNFTLKIRSTKLEDSAMYFCASRSGTGEILLRTDTQYFGPGTRLTVL.